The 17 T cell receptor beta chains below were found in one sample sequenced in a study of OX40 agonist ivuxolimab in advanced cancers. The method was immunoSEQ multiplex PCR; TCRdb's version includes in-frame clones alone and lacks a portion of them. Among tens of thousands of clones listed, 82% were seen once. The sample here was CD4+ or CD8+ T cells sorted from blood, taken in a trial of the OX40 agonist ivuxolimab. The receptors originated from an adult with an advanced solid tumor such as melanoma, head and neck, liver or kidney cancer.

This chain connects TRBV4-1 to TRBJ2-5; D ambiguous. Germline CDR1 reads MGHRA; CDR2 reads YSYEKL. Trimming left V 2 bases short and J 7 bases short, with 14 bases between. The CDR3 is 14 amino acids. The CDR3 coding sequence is TGCGCCAGCAGCCAAACAGCCGCGTTAGGGACCCAGTACTTC. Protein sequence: CASSQTAALGTQYF.

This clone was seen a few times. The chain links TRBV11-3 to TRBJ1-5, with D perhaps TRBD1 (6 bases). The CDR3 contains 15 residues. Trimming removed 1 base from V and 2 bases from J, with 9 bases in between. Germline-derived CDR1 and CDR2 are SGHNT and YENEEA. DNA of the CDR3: TGTGCCAGCAGCTTAGTAGGGGGTGGCAATCAGCCCCAGCATTTT. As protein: CASSLVGGGNQPQHF.

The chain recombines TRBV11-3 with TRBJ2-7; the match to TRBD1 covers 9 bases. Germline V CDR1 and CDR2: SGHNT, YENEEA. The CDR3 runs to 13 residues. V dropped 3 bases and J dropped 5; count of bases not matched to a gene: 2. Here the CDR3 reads CASSLGQGNEQYF. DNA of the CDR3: TGTGCCAGCAGCTTGGGACAGGGCAACGAGCAGTACTTC.

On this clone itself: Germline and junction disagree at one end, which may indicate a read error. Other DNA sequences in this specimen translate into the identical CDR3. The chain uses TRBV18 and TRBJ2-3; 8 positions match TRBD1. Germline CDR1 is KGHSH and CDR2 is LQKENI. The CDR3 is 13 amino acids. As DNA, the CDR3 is TGCGCCAGCTCACCGGACAGGGCAGATACGCAGTATTTT. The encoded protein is CASSPDRADTQYF. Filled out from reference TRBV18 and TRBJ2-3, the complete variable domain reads NAGVMQNPRHLVRRRGQEARLRCSPMKGHSHVYWYRQLPEEGLKFMVYLQKENIIDESGMPKERFSAEFPKEGPSILRIQQVVRGDSAAYFCASSPDRADTQYFGPGTRLTVL.

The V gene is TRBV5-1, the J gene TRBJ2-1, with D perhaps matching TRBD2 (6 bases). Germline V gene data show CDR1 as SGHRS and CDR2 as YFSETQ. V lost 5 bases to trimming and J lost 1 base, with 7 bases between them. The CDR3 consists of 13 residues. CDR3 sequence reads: CASRLASYNEQFF. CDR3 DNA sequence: TGCGCCAGCAGGCTAGCGTCCTACAATGAGCAGTTCTTC.

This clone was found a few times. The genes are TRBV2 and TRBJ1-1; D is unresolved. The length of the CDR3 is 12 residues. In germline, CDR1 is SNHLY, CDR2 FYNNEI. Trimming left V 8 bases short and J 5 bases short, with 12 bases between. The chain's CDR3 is CASEVRRTEAFF. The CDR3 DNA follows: TGTGCCAGCGAAGTACGGAGGACTGAAGCTTTCTTT. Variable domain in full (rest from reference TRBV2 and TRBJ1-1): EPEVTQTPSHQVTQMGQEVILRCVPISNHLYFYWYRQILGQKVEFLVSFYNNEISEKSEIFDDQFSVERPDGSNFTLKIRSTKLEDSAMYFCASEVRRTEAFFGQGTRLTVV.

The CDR3 protein is CASSLAVGPGLSQGEQYF. DNA for the CDR3: TGCGCCAGCAGCTTGGCGGTCGGACCGGGACTATCTCAGGGGGAGCAGTACTTC. This chain joins TRBV5-1 and TRBJ2-7, with D maybe TRBD2 (7 bases). Trimming stripped 0 bases from V and 7 bases from J, with 26 bases between. CDR3 length: 18 residues. Per the germline V gene, CDR1 is SGHRS and CDR2 is YFSETQ.

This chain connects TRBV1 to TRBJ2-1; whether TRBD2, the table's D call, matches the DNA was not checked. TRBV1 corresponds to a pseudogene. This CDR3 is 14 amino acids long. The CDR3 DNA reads TGCACCAGCACAGCGGGGGGGCTCTACAATGAGCAGTTCTTC. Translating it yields CTSTAGGLYNEQFF.

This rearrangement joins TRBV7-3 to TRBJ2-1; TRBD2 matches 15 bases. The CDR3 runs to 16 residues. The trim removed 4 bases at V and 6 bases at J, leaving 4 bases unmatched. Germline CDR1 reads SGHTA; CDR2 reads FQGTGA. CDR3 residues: CASSSGLAGGPNEQFF. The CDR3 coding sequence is TGTGCCAGCAGCTCGGGACTAGCGGGAGGCCCCAATGAGCAGTTCTTC.

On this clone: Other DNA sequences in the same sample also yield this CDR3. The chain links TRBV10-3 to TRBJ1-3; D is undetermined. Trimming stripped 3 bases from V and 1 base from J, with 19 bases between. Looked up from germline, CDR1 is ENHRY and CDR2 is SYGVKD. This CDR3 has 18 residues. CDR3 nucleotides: TGTGCCATCAGTGATGGAGGCCATGACCCCTTTTCTGGAAACACCATATATTTT. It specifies CAISDGGHDPFSGNTIYF.

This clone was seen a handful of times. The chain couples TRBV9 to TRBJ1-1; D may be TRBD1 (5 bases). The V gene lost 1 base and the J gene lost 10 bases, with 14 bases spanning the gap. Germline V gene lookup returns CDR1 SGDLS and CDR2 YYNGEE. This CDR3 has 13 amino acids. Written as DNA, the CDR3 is TGTGCCAGCAGCGTATCGGCTAAGAGGGGAGCTTTCTTT. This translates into CASSVSAKRGAFF.

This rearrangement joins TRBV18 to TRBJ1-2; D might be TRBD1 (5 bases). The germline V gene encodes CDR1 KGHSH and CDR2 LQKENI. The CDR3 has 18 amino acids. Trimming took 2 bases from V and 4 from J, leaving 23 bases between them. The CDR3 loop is CASSPAPGRQISFYGYTF. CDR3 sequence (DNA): TGTGCCAGCTCACCAGCTCCGGGACGACAAATCTCTTTCTATGGCTACACCTTC.

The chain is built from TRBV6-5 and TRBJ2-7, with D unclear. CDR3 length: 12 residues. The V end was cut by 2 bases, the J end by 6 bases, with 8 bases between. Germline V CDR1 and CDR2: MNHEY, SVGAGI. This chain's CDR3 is CASSYQGLEQYF. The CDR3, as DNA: TGTGCCAGCAGTTACCAAGGGCTCGAGCAGTACTTC.

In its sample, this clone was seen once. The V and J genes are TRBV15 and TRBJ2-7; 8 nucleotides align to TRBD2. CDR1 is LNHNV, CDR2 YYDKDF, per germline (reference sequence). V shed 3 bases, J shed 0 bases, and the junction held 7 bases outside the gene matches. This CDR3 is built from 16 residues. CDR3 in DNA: TGTGCCACCAGCAGGGAGAGAGCGGGGGCCTCCTACGAGCAGTACTTC. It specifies CATSRERAGASYEQYF. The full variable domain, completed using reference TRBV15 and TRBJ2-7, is DAMVIQNPRYQVTQFGKPVTLSCSQTLNHNVMYWYQQKSSQAPKLLFHYYDKDFNNEADTPDNFQSRRPNTSFCFLDIRSPGLGDTAMYLCATSRERAGASYEQYFGPGTRLTVT.

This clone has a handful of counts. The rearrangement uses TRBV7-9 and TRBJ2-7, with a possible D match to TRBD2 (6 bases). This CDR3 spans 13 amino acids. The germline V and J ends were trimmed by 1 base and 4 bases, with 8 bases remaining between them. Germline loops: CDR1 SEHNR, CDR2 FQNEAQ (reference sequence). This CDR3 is CASSLGRAYEQYF. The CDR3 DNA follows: TGTGCCAGCAGCTTAGGGAGGGCTTACGAGCAGTACTTC.

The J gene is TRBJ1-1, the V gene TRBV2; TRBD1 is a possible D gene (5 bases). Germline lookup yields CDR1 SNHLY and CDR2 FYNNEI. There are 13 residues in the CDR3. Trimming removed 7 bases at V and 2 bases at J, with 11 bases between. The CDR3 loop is CASTRDPNTEAFF. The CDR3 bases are TGTGCCAGCACCCGGGACCCCAACACTGAAGCTTTCTTT.

The CDR3: CASSLRWDRGSEQYF. The CDR3 region has the DNA TGTGCCAGCAGCCTTCGATGGGACAGGGGGTCCGAGCAGTACTTC. This chain links TRBV11-2 with TRBJ2-7, with 11 bases identical to TRBD1. The V segment lost 5 bases and the J segment 6 bases; nucleotides outside the gene matches: 9. The CDR3 runs 15 residues. Germline CDR1 SGHAT, CDR2 FQNNGV.